The rows below give T cell receptor beta chains drawn from one sample of a study of identical twins. A single record per CDR3 protein comes from TCRdb applying MiXCR to the 5' RACE reads. Among about 220,000 distinct CDR3 sequences listed, less than 9.5% were seen once. The material sequenced was memory (CD45RO+) T cells sorted from blood. The receptors were gathered from a woman aged 18-30 years in good health. CDR3s include the opening cysteine and the closing phenylalanine or tryptophan. The D gene is left open where the match is weak. Clone size is shown for a subset of rows, as once, few, many or a class of expanded clone.

d_gene | j_gene | v_gene | abundance | CDR3aa | CDR3nt
TRBD2 | TRBJ2-1 | TRBV4-3 | . | CASSQSGRPNNEQFF | TGCGCCAGCAGCCAAAGCGGGAGGCCCAACAATGAGCAGTTCTTC
TRBD1 | TRBJ1-1 | TRBV29-1 | . | CSVAGHRGGEAFF | TGCAGCGTCGCCGGACACAGGGGGGGTGAAGCTTTCTTT
TRBD1 | TRBJ1-2 | TRBV10-3 | few | CAIRAGTGGNYGYTF | TGTGCCATCAGGGCCGGGACAGGGGGTAACTATGGCTACACCTTC
. | TRBJ2-2 | TRBV23-1 | . | CASSQSLRRPNTGELFF | TGCGCCAGCAGTCAATCCCTCAGGCGGCCGAACACCGGGGAGCTGTTTTTT
. | TRBJ2-5 | TRBV5-1 | few | CASTRDLGETQYF | TGCGCCAGCACTCGGGACTTGGGGGAGACCCAGTACTTC
. | TRBJ2-5 | TRBV5-1 | few | CASSDPQGSETQYF | TGCGCCAGCAGCGATCCACAGGGATCAGAGACCCAGTACTTC
. | TRBJ1-1 | TRBV6-5 | . | CASSYSQGRAEAFF | TGTGCCAGCAGTTACTCCCAGGGGAGAGCTGAAGCTTTCTTT
. | TRBJ1-1 | TRBV7-2 | few | CASSLGRKNTEAFF | TGTGCCAGCAGCCTGGGGCGGAAGAACACTGAAGCTTTCTTT
. | TRBJ1-6 | TRBV20-1 | many | CSARLKGRYNSPLHF | TGCAGTGCTAGATTAAAGGGACGGTATAATTCACCCCTCCACTTT
. | TRBJ1-5 | TRBV27 | . | CATSGQFSNQPQHF | TGTGCCACCTCCGGACAGTTTAGCAATCAGCCCCAGCATTTT
. | TRBJ1-3 | TRBV3-1 | few | CASSQNAGNGNTIYF | TGTGCCAGCAGCCAGAATGCGGGGAACGGAAACACCATATATTTT
. | TRBJ2-5 | TRBV3-1 | . | CASSYAGTEEETQYF | TGTGCCAGCAGCTACGCCGGGACGGAAGAAGAGACCCAGTACTTC
. | TRBJ1-1 | TRBV7-8 | few | CASRFSLGEAFF | TGTGCCAGCAGGTTCTCTCTGGGGGAAGCTTTCTTT
. | TRBJ2-2 | TRBV11-3 | . | CASQEQGNTGELFF | TGTGCCAGTCAGGAACAGGGGAACACCGGGGAGCTGTTTTTT
TRBD1 | TRBJ1-5 | TRBV12-3/TRBV12-4 | many | CASSGTGYNQPQHF | TGTGCCAGCAGCGGGACAGGGTATAATCAGCCCCAGCATTTT
TRBD2 | TRBJ2-7 | TRBV9 | . | CASSSSSGGLSYEQYF | TGTGCCAGCAGCTCCTCTAGCGGGGGCCTTTCCTACGAGCAGTACTTC
. | TRBJ2-7 | TRBV5-1 | . | CASSQLQEYEQYF | TGCGCCAGCAGCCAACTACAGGAATACGAGCAGTACTTC
TRBD1 | TRBJ2-1 | TRBV7-2 | . | CASSWDRGRENEQFF | TGTGCCAGCAGCTGGGACAGGGGGCGTGAAAATGAGCAGTTCTTC
TRBD1 | TRBJ2-2 | TRBV7-6 | . | CASGGQGSYTGELFF | TGTGCCAGCGGGGGACAGGGGTCTTACACCGGGGAGCTGTTTTTT
. | TRBJ2-7 | TRBV20-1 | . | CSARPGRGTRNEQYF | TGCAGTGCTAGGCCCGGCCGGGGGACGAGGAACGAGCAGTACTTC
. | TRBJ1-3 | TRBV20-1 | many | CSARSLGGINSGNTIYF | TGCAGTGCTAGAAGCCTCGGGGGAATAAACTCTGGAAACACCATATATTTT
. | TRBJ1-2 | TRBV7-9 | . | CASSLDRRFYGYTF | TGTGCCAGCAGCCTAGACAGAAGATTTTATGGCTACACCTTC
. | TRBJ2-1 | TRBV20-1 | . | CSARVGSSYNEQFF | TGCAGTGCTAGGGTGGGTAGCTCCTACAATGAGCAGTTCTTC
. | TRBJ2-1 | TRBV4-2 | few | CASSLQAGTAYNEQFF | TGTGCCAGCAGCCTCCAAGCGGGTACCGCCTACAATGAGCAGTTCTTC
TRBD1 | TRBJ2-1 | TRBV29-1 | few | CSAGVWGTGAYNEQFF | TGCAGCGCTGGGGTATGGGGGACAGGGGCCTACAATGAGCAGTTCTTC
. | TRBJ1-1 | TRBV5-1 | few | CASSLASGSAYTEAFF | TGCGCCAGCAGCTTGGCCTCTGGATCTGCTTACACTGAAGCTTTCTTT
. | TRBJ1-5 | TRBV20-1 | few | CSARGQGPQPQHF | TGCAGTGCTAGGGGGCAGGGTCCCCAGCCCCAGCATTTT
. | TRBJ2-5 | TRBV15 | many | CATGVPGETQYF | TGTGCCACCGGGGTTCCCGGAGAGACCCAGTACTTC
. | TRBJ1-1 | TRBV29-1 | . | CSADRQSGEAFF | TGCAGCGCCGACCGACAATCAGGGGAAGCTTTCTTT
TRBD1 | TRBJ1-2 | TRBV5-1 | few | CASSSQGDGYTF | TGCGCCAGCAGCTCTCAGGGGGATGGCTACACCTTC